Listed here are 5 T cell receptor beta chains from one sample, sequenced in a study of early T cells in non-severe SARS-CoV-2 infection (dated by TCRdb to about 2021). Library preparation used 5' RACE. Sequencing instrument: NextSeq 500. In TCRdb, the public reads were trimmed at Q25 with fastp and aligned with MiXCR, with productive beta chains retained. For every CDR3 protein sequence, its rows merge into one entry that carries the most common genes and DNA. The sample table lists about 25,000 distinct CDR3 sequences, about 4.4% of them with a count of one. Of the sample, about 6.9% is held by the ten largest clones. Sequencing used whole blood. Receptors were obtained from an adult who was a healthcare worker with PCR-confirmed SARS-CoV-2 infection or an uninfected control (not recorded which).

This clonotype appeared many times. The rearrangement links TRBV6-5 to TRBJ1-1; D gene unclear. CDR1 is MNHEY, CDR2 SVGAGI, per germline. This CDR3 has 16 residues. V lost 2 bases and J lost 0, with 13 bases in between. The DNA for the CDR3 is TGTGCCAGCAGTTACCGGCGTGGCAGGATGAACACTGAAGCTTTCTTT. Protein sequence: CASSYRRGRMNTEAFF.

V usage is TRBV5-1 and J usage is TRBJ1-1; TRBD1 matches 8 bases. The junction had 11 bases not matched to a gene; V was cut back by 0 bases and J by 4 bases. This CDR3 is 17 amino acids long. Looked up from germline, CDR1 is SGHRS and CDR2 is YFSETQ. The CDR3, as DNA: TGCGCCAGCAGCTTGGGAGGACAGGGCGCGGGGAGCACTGAAGCTTTCTTT. Amino acid sequence: CASSLGGQGAGSTEAFF.

This clonotype has ten or more counts. The J gene is TRBJ2-3, the V gene TRBV12-3 or TRBV12-4; 10 positions agree with TRBD2. Trimming at V came to 7 bases and at J to 4 bases, leaving 14 bases not matched to a gene. This CDR3 has 17 residues. DNA of the CDR3: TGTGCCAGCACCATGGGGGCTAGCGGGAGCGGGGCAGATACGCAGTATTTT. Its translation: CASTMGASGSGADTQYF.

The rearrangement links TRBV20-1 to TRBJ2-3, with D tentatively TRBD2 (7 bases). This CDR3 is 14 amino acids long. The V gene's germline CDR1 is DFQATT and CDR2 SNEGSKA (reference sequence). V was trimmed by 6 bases and J by 4 bases, leaving 17 bases between them. CDR3 in amino acids: CSAPGWGGSDTQYF. The CDR3 DNA reads as TGCAGTGCCCCGGGATGGGGGGGCTCAGATACGCAGTATTTT.

The sample holds many counts of this clonotype. The chain employs TRBV28 and TRBJ2-7, with D possibly TRBD1 on 5 matching bases. CDR1 MDHEN and CDR2 SYDVKM come from the germline V gene. The V end lost 4 bases, the J end lost 2 bases, and 12 bases lay between the germline ends. This CDR3 has 14 amino acids. The CDR3 DNA follows: TGTGCCAGCAGTTCCTCCCAGGGTACCTACGAGCAGTACTTC. This translates into CASSSSQGTYEQYF.